The clone carrying this TCR beta chain occurred a few times. Its antigen is unidentified. The sample is drawn from a study of CD8+CD57+ T cells in acquired aplastic anemia. In the study overall: The DNA of sorted CD4+ and CD8+ cells averaged around 3 ug. Reads per healthy sample averaged about 10 million (CD4+) and 11 million to 13 million (CD8+).

Points from the study as a whole: Any difference that existed in CD8+ Simpson's diversity between patients and controls was not significant. Shared by patients and controls, 25 to 30 CD8+ CDR3s were abundant in patients.

The study profiled TCR beta VDJ and CDR3 using genomic DNA as template. TCRdb processed the reads anew with MiXCR; each CDR3 protein has one entry. This table has tens of thousands of distinct CDR3 sequences, about three quarters appearing once. V gave up 5 bases and J gave up 3 bases; unmatched junction bases: 4. The CDR3 totals 14 residues. Germline V gives CDR1 SGHTA, CDR2 FQGNSA. This rearrangement joins TRBV7-2 to TRBJ2-5, with 9 bases identical to TRBD1. Sample: sorted CD4+, CD8+, or CD8+CD57+ T cells (not recorded which) from PBMCs. This receptor was identified in a human donor in good health, serving as a control. The CDR3 region has the DNA TGTGCCAGCAGCGAGTGGACAGGGGAAGAGACCCAGTACTTC. As protein: CASSEWTGEETQYF.